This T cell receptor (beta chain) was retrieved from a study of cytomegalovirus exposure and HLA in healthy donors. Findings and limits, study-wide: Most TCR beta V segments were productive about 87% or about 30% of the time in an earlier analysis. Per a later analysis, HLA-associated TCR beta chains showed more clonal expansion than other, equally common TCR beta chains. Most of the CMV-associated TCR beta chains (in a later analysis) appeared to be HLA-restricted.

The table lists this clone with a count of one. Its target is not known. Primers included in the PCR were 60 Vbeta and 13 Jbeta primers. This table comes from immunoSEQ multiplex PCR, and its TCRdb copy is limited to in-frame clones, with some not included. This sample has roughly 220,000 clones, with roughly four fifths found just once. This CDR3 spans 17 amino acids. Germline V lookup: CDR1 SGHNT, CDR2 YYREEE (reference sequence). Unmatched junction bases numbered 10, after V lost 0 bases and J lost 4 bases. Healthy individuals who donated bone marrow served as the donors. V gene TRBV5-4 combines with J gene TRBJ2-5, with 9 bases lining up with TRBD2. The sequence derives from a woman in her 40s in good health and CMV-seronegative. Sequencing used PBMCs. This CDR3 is CASSLGLADPRGETQYF. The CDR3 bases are TGTGCCAGCAGCTTGGGACTAGCGGACCCCAGGGGAGAGACCCAGTACTTC.